The present T cell receptor (beta chain) was sequenced within a study of blood T cell repertoires in COVID-19. Across the study: The United States, Italy and Spain provided the acute and convalescent COVID-19 samples. Sample material is recorded as cDNA or gDNA derived from T cells, B-cell-depleted T cells, or PBMCs.

In the source study's methods: Estimates of nucleated cell counts were drawn from the amplification of reference gene primers. Some clones are missing from TCRdb's copy, which holds only in-frame ones; the method was immunoSEQ multiplex PCR. The V and J calls and the clone size are those of that table, but D and trimming were determined from the DNA. This sample has 100,000 to 120,000 clones; about 90% occur once, and the top ten carry roughly 4.4%. Trimming removed 1 base from V and 4 bases from J; junction bases left unmatched: 7. The length of the CDR3 is 15 residues. Germline assignment: CDR1 SGHTA and CDR2 FQGNSA.

The receptor was isolated from a woman in her 50s with acute or convalescent COVID-19. This chain uses TRBV7-2 with TRBJ2-7; 7 bases line up with TRBD1. The sample taken for sequencing was peripheral blood. In nucleotides, the CDR3 is TGTGCCAGCAGCTTAGTAGCTGACAGGGTATACGAGCAGTACTTC. Translating it yields CASSLVADRVYEQYF.